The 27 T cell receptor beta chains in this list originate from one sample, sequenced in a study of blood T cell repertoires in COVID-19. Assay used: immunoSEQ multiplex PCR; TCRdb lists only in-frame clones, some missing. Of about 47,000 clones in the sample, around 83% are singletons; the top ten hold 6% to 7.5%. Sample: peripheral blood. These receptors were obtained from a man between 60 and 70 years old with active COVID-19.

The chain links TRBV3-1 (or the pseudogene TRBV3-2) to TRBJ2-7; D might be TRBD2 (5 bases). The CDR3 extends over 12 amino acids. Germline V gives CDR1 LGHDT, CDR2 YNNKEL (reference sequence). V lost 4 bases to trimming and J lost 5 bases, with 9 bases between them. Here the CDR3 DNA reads TGTGCCAGCAGCCCACGAGGGCACGAGCAGTACTTC. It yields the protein CASSPRGHEQYF.

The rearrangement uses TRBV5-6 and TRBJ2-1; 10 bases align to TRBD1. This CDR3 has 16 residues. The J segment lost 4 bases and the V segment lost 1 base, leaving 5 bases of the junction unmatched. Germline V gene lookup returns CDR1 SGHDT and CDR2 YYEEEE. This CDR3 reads CASSLPDRGIYNEQFF. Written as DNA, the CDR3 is TGTGCCAGCAGCTTGCCGGACAGGGGGATTTACAATGAGCAGTTCTTC.

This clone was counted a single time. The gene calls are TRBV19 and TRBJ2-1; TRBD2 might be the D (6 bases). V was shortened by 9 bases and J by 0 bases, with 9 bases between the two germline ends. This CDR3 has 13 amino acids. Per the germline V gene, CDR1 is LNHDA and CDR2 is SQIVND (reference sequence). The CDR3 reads CASGSRSYNEQFF. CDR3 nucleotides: TGTGCCAGCGGGAGTCGCTCCTACAATGAGCAGTTCTTC.

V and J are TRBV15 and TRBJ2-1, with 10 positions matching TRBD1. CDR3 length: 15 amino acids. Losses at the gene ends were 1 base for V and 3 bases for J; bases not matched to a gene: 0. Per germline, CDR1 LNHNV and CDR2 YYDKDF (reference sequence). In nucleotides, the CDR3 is TGTGCCACCAGCAGAGGGACAGGGGGCTACAATGAGCAGTTCTTC. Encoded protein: CATSRGTGGYNEQFF.

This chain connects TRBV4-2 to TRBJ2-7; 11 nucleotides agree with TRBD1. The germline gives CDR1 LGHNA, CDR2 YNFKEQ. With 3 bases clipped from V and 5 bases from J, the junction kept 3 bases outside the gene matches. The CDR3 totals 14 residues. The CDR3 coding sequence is TGTGCCAGCAGCCAGTGGACAGGGGGCGACGAGCAGTACTTC. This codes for CASSQWTGGDEQYF.

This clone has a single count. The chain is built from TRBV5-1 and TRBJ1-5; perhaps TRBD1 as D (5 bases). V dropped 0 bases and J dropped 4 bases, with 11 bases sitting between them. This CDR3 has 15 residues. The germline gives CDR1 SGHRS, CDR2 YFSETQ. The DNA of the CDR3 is TGCGCCAGCAGCTTGGGGGGGGGATGGAATCAGCCCCAGCATTTT. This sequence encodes CASSLGGGWNQPQHF. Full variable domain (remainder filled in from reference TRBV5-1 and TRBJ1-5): KAGVTQTPRYLIKTRGQQVTLSCSPISGHRSVSWYQQTPGQGLQFLFEYFSETQRNKGNFPGRFSGRQFSNSRSEMNVSTLELGDSALYLCASSLGGGWNQPQHFGDGTRLSIL.

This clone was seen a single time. The CDR3 protein is CASSPNPPGDTQYF. The CDR3 bases are TGTGCCAGCAGCCCAAATCCCCCGGGAGATACGCAGTATTTT. The chain recombines TRBV4-2 with TRBJ2-3; D gene unclear. CDR3 length: 14 amino acids. Trimming pared 4 bases from V and 5 bases from J, leaving 13 bases between. Germline V gene sequence: CDR1 LGHNA, CDR2 YNFKEQ.

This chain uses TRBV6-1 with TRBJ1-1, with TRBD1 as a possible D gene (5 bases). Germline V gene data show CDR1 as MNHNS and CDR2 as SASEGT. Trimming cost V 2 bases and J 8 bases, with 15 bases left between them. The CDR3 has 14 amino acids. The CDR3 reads CASSERTQGGEAFF. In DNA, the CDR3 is TGTGCCAGCAGTGAAAGGACGCAGGGAGGGGAAGCTTTCTTT.

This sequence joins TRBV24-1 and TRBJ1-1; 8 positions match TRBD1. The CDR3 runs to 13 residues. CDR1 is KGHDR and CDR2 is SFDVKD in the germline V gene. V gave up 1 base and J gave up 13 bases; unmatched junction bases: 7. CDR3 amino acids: CATSDFRTGKIFF. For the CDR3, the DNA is TGTGCCACCAGTGATTTTCGGACAGGGAAGATTTTCTTT.

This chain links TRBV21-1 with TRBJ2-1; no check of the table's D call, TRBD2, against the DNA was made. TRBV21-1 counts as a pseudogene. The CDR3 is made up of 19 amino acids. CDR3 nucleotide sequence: TGTGCCAGCAGCAAAGAAAGGTCTATAACGACTAGCGGAAACAATGAGCAGTTCTTC. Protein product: CASSKERSITTSGNNEQFF.

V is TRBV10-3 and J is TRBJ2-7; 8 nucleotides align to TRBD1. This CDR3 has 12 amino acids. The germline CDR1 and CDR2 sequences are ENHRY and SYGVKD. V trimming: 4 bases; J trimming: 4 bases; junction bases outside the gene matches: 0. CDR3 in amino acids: CAISGTGYEQYF. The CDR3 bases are TGTGCCATCAGTGGGACAGGGTACGAGCAGTACTTC.

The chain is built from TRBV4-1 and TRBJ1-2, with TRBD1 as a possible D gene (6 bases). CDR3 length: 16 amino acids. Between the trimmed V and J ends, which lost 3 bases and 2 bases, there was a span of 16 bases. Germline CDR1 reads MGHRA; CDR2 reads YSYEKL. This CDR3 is CASSQGARGFNYGYTF. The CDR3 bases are TGCGCCAGCAGCCAGGGAGCCAGGGGATTCAACTATGGCTACACCTTC.

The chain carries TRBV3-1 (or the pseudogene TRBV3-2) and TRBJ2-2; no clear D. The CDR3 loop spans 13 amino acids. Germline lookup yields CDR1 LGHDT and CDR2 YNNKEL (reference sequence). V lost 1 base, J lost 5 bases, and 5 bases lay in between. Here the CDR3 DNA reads TGTGCCAGCAGCCAAGTACGGACCGGGGAGCTGTTTTTT. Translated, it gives CASSQVRTGELFF.

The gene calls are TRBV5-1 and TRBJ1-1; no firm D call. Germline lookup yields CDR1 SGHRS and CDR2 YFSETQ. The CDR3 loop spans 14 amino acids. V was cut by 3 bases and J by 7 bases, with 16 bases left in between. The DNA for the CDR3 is TGCGCCAGCAGCTCCTCAGGAGCGGTTAATGAAGCTTTCTTT. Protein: CASSSSGAVNEAFF.

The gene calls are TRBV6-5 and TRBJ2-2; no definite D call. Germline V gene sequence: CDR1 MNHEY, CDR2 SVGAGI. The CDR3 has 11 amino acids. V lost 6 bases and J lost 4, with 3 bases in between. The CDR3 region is CASSGTGELFF. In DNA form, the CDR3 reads TGTGCCAGCAGCGGCACCGGGGAGCTGTTTTTT.

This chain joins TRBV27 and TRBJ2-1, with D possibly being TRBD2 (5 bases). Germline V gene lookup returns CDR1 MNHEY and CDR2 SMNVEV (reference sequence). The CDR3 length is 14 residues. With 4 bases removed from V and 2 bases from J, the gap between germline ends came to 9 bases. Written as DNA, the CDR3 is TGTGCCAGCAGTTGGTTGCGGGCCTACAATGAGCAGTTCTTC. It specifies CASSWLRAYNEQFF.

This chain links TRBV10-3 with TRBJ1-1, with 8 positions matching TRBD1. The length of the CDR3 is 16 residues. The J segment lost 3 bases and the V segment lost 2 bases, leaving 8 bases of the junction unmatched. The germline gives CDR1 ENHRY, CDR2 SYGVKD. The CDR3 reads CAISETPTGVYTEAFF. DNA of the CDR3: TGTGCCATCAGTGAGACACCGACAGGGGTGTACACTGAAGCTTTCTTT.

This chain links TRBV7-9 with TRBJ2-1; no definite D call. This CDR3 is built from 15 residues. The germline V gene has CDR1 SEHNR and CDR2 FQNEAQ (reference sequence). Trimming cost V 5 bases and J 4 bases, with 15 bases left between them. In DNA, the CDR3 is TGTGCCAGCAGCCCTAATGTGTCACCATACAATGAGCAGTTCTTC. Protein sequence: CASSPNVSPYNEQFF.

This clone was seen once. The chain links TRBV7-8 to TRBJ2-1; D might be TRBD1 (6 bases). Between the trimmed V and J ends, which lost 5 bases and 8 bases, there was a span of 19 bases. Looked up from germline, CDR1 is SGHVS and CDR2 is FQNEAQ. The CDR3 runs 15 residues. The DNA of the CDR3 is TGTGCCAGCAGCCAGGGGAAGTTGTTGGCAGATGAGCAGTTCTTC. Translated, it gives CASSQGKLLADEQFF.

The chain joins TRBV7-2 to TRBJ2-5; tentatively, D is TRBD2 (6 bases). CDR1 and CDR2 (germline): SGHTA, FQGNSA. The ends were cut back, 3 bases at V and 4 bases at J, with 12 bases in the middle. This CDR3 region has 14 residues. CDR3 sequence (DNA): TGTGCCAGCAGCTTTCTGCGGGGAGGAGAGACCCAGTACTTC. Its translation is CASSFLRGGETQYF.

The CDR3 DNA sequence: TGTGCCAGCAGCCTGACAGGGACCTACGAGCAGTACTTC. It encodes CASSLTGTYEQYF. V usage is TRBV5-6 and J usage is TRBJ2-7, with TRBD1 matching over 7 bases. Germline V gene lookup returns CDR1 SGHDT and CDR2 YYEEEE. This CDR3 has 13 amino acids. J gave up 2 bases and V 4 bases, and 3 bases lay outside the gene matches.

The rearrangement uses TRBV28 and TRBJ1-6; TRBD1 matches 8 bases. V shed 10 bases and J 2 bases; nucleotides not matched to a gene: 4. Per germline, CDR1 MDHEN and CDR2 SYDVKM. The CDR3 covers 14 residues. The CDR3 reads CATGQGTYNSPLHF. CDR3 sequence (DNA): TGTGCCACAGGACAGGGAACCTATAATTCACCCCTCCACTTT.

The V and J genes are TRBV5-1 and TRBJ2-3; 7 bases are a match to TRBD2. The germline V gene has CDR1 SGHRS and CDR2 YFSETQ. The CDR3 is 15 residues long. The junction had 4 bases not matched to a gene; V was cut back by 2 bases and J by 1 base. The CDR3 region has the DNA TGCGCCAGCAGCTTTCAGCGGGGAGGCACAGATACGCAGTATTTT. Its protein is CASSFQRGGTDTQYF.

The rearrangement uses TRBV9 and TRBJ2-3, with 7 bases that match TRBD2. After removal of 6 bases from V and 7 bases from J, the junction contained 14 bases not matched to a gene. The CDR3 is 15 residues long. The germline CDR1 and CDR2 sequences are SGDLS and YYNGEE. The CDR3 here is CASTPREVLPNTQYF. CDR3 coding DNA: TGTGCCAGCACTCCTCGGGAGGTCCTGCCAAATACGCAGTATTTT.

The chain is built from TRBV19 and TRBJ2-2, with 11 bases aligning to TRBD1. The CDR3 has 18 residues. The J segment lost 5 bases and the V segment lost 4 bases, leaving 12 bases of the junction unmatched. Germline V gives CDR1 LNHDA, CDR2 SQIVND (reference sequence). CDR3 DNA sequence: TGTGCCAGTAGTACCCGGGACAGGGGGGCTTGGGGGACCGGGGAGCTGTTTTTT. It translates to CASSTRDRGAWGTGELFF.

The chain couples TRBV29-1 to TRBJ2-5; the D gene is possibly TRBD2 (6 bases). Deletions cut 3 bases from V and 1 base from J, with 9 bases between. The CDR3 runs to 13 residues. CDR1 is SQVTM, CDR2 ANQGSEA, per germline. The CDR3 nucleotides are TGCAGCGTTGACGGGGACTTCCAAGAGACCCAGTACTTC. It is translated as CSVDGDFQETQYF.

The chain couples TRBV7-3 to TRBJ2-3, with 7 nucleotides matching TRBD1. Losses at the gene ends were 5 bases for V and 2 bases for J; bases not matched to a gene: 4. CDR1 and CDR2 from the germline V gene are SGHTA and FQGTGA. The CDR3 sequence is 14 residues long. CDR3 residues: CASSPTGDTDTQYF. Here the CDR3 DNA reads TGTGCCAGCAGCCCAACAGGGGACACAGATACGCAGTATTTT.